This TCR beta chain was observed in a study of OX40 agonist ivuxolimab in advanced cancers. Worth noting for this clone: The target antigen is unknown.

Study-level points and caveats: Compared with others, partial responders at 0.1-3.0 mg/kg displayed clonal expansion among the lowest.

Repertoires were generated with immunoSEQ multiplex PCR, while TCRdb's copy carries only in-frame clones and drops some. This sample carries tens of thousands of clones, about 86% of them seen once, and the ten largest clones take around 1%. Here the sequenced sample was CD4+ or CD8+ T cells sorted from blood, taken in a trial of the OX40 agonist ivuxolimab. This receptor was identified in an adult with an advanced solid tumor such as melanoma, head and neck, liver or kidney cancer.

The CDR3 loop is CASSTQGDGSPLHF. DNA for the CDR3: TGTGCCAGCAGCACACAGGGGGACGGTTCACCCCTCCACTTT. V gene TRBV5-5 combines with J gene TRBJ1-6; 8 positions agree with TRBD1. Unmatched junction bases numbered 6, after V lost 4 bases and J lost 9 bases. This CDR3 comprises 14 residues. Germline V gives CDR1 SGHKS, CDR2 YYEKEE (reference sequence).